These 18 T cell receptor beta chains originate from one sample sequenced in a study of cytomegalovirus exposure and HLA in healthy donors. Primers: 60 Vbeta forward and 13 Jbeta reverse. The method was immunoSEQ multiplex PCR; TCRdb's version includes in-frame clones alone and lacks a portion of them. There are some 130,000 clones in the sample; roughly 85% occur only once, and roughly 6.8% lies in the top ten. Sequencing was performed on PBMCs. These receptor sequences come from a man in his forties in good health and CMV-seropositive.

V and J are TRBV6-5 and TRBJ1-6; 10 positions match TRBD1. The CDR3 consists of 14 residues. Per germline, CDR1 MNHEY and CDR2 SVGAGI. The V gene end was trimmed by 6 bases and the J gene end by 10 bases; junction bases not matched to a gene: 6. The CDR3 spells CASRRDRGESPLHF. CDR3 DNA sequence: TGTGCCAGCAGACGGGACAGGGGAGAATCACCCCTCCACTTT.

Note on this clone: One end of the junction is discordant with germline, which a read error may explain. CDR3 sequence reads: CAGRSSTGGHQPQHF. CDR3 in DNA: TGTGCCGGCAGATCGTCGACAGGGGGGCACCAGCCCCAGCATTTT. The rearrangement uses TRBV11-2 and TRBJ1-5; 9 bases are a match to TRBD1. This CDR3 comprises 15 residues. The germline V gene encodes CDR1 SGHAT and CDR2 FQNNGV.

The J gene is TRBJ2-3, the V gene TRBV29-1; weak D call: TRBD1 (5 bases). Trimming pared 0 bases from V and 3 bases from J, leaving 19 bases between. In germline, CDR1 is SQVTM, CDR2 ANQGSEA. The CDR3 runs 17 residues. For the CDR3, the DNA is TGCAGCGTTGAAGACCGCCCTCCCCACAGGCAAACAGATACGCAGTATTTT. It codes for CSVEDRPPHRQTDTQYF.

This clone occurred many times. The rearrangement links TRBV7-9 to TRBJ2-1; 14 bases fit TRBD2. The V gene's germline CDR1 is SEHNR and CDR2 FQNEAQ (reference sequence). With 5 bases clipped from V and 9 bases from J, the junction kept 9 bases outside the gene matches. This CDR3 has 16 amino acids. The CDR3 DNA reads as TGTGCCAGCAGCCCGCGGACTAGCGGGAGGCTTGGTGAGCAGTTCTTC. It specifies CASSPRTSGRLGEQFF.

The J gene is TRBJ2-1, the V gene TRBV5-1; TRBD2 matches at 16 bases. Per germline, CDR1 SGHRS and CDR2 YFSETQ. The CDR3 is 18 amino acids. The ends lost 4 bases at V and 7 bases at J; junction bases unmatched: 11. In DNA, the CDR3 is TGCGCCAGCAGCACCGGGACTAGCGGGAGGGCCCGGGCTAATGAGCAGTTCTTC. Protein sequence: CASSTGTSGRARANEQFF.

This clone was seen only a few times. This chain uses TRBV6-5 with TRBJ1-4; maybe TRBD1 (6 bases). V gave up 4 bases and J gave up 4 bases, with 10 bases separating them. CDR3 length: 14 residues. Germline lookup yields CDR1 MNHEY and CDR2 SVGAGI. The DNA of the CDR3 is TGTGCCAGCAGTTCTGGACAGTTTAATGAAAAACTGTTTTTT. It encodes CASSSGQFNEKLFF.

This clone was detected only a few times. The chain combines TRBV5-1 with TRBJ2-1, with TRBD2 matching over 11 bases. V dropped 0 bases and J dropped 8; count of bases not matched to a gene: 4. Germline CDR1 and CDR2: SGHRS and YFSETQ. This CDR3 comprises 15 residues. The CDR3 region has the DNA TGCGCCAGCAGCTTGGCTAGCGGGAGGTTAGATGAGCAGTTCTTC. It encodes CASSLASGRLDEQFF.

This clone was detected only once. The V and J genes are TRBV10-3 and TRBJ1-1, with D possibly matching TRBD1 (5 bases). Germline CDR1 reads ENHRY; CDR2 reads SYGVKD. Trimming took off 6 bases at V and 4 bases at J, with 18 bases between the two ends. CDR3 length: 15 residues. CDR3 bases: TGTGCCATCAGGGACACCATTTGGGGAAGCACTGAAGCTTTCTTT. Protein: CAIRDTIWGSTEAFF.

The chain uses TRBV18 and TRBJ2-7; 10 bases match TRBD2. CDR1 KGHSH and CDR2 LQKENI come from the germline V gene. V gave up 4 bases and J gave up 5 bases; unmatched junction bases: 8. The length of the CDR3 is 15 residues. This CDR3 is CASSLRTSGMDEQYF. The CDR3 DNA reads TGTGCCAGCTCACTTCGAACTAGCGGGATGGACGAGCAGTACTTC.

The CDR3 nucleotides read TGTGCCAGCACCTTCCAGTACGAGCAGTACTTC. Translation: CASTFQYEQYF. V gene TRBV2 combines with J gene TRBJ2-7; D gene ambiguous. Germline V gene sequence: CDR1 SNHLY, CDR2 FYNNEI. The CDR3 is 11 residues long. Trimming took 7 bases from V and 4 from J, leaving 8 bases between them.

V is TRBV4-2 and J is TRBJ1-6, with a tentative D call TRBD1 (5 bases). Germline assignment: CDR1 LGHNA and CDR2 YNFKEQ. The CDR3 extends over 15 amino acids. V shed 0 bases and J shed 10 bases, with 13 bases lying between them. CDR3 in amino acids: CASSQDARVGSPLHF. CDR3 nucleotide sequence: TGTGCCAGCAGCCAAGATGCCAGGGTAGGGTCACCCCTCCACTTT.

V usage is TRBV30 and J usage is TRBJ1-6, with TRBD1 matching 9 bases. The germline V gene has CDR1 GTSNPN and CDR2 SVGIG (reference sequence). The V segment lost 1 base and the J segment 9 bases; nucleotides outside the gene matches: 4. The CDR3 spans 14 residues. CDR3 sequence: CAWSGDRAGSPLHF. DNA of the CDR3: TGTGCCTGGAGTGGGGACAGGGCGGGTTCACCCCTCCACTTT.

This clone was detected only a few times. V usage is TRBV27 and J usage is TRBJ2-5; no clear D. V lost 4 bases and J lost 5, with 14 bases in between. The germline V gene encodes CDR1 MNHEY and CDR2 SMNVEV (reference sequence). The CDR3 covers 14 residues. The CDR3 region is CASSYPRESETQYF. The CDR3 bases are TGTGCCAGCAGTTACCCCCGCGAGTCGGAGACCCAGTACTTC.

The chain has TRBV27 and TRBJ2-7, with D perhaps TRBD1 (7 bases). The CDR3 is 15 amino acids. With 5 bases removed from V and 2 bases from J, the gap between germline ends came to 16 bases. Germline V lookup: CDR1 MNHEY, CDR2 SMNVEV (reference sequence). CDR3 loop: CASSLTTGTAYEQYF. CDR3 coding DNA: TGTGCCAGCAGTCTAACGACAGGGACTGCCTACGAGCAGTACTTC.

CDR3 sequence: CASSPRLTDTQYF. CDR3 DNA: TGTGCCAGCAGTCCCAGGCTTACAGATACGCAGTATTTT. J is TRBJ2-3 and V is TRBV2; no clear D. The CDR3 sequence is 13 residues long. V lost 5 bases, J lost 3 bases, and 9 bases lay in between. Germline-derived CDR1 and CDR2 are SNHLY and FYNNEI.

In this sample, this clone turned up a few times. CDR3 in amino acids: CASRERQGLNTEAFF. The CDR3, as DNA: TGTGCCAGCAGGGAGAGACAGGGATTGAACACTGAAGCTTTCTTT. The chain combines TRBV5-6 with TRBJ1-1; 7 bases map to TRBD1. Unmatched junction bases numbered 7, after V lost 5 bases and J lost 0 bases. Germline V gene data show CDR1 as SGHDT and CDR2 as YYEEEE. The CDR3 is 15 residues long.

The CDR3 loop reads CASSIVQLNQPQHF. In DNA form, the CDR3 reads TGTGCCAGTAGTATAGTACAGTTAAATCAGCCCCAGCATTTT. The chain recombines TRBV19 with TRBJ1-5; the D is unclear. The CDR3 has 14 residues. Germline values: CDR1 LNHDA, CDR2 SQIVND (reference sequence). The germline V and J ends were trimmed by 1 base and 4 bases, with 8 bases remaining between them.

This clone was counted a few times. The genes are TRBV19 and TRBJ2-2, with D possibly matching TRBD2 (5 bases). Germline V gives CDR1 LNHDA, CDR2 SQIVND (reference sequence). The V and J ends lost 4 bases and 5 bases respectively, with 11 bases between them. The CDR3 runs to 14 residues. DNA of the CDR3: TGTGCCAGTAGTAGGGAGTTGAGGACCGGGGAGCTGTTTTTT. This gives the protein CASSRELRTGELFF.